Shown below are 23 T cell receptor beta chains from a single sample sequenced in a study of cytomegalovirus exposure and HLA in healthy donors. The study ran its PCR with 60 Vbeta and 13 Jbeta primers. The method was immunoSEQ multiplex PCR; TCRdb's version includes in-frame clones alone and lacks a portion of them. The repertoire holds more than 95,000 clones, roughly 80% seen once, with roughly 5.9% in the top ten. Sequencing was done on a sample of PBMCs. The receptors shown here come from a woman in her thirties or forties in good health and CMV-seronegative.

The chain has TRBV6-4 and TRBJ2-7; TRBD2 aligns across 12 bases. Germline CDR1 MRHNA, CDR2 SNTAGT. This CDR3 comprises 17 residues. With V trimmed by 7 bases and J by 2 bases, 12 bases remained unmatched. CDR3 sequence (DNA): TGTGCCAGCATACCTACTAGCGGGAGGCCTTTGCCCTACGAGCAGTACTTC. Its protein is CASIPTSGRPLPYEQYF.

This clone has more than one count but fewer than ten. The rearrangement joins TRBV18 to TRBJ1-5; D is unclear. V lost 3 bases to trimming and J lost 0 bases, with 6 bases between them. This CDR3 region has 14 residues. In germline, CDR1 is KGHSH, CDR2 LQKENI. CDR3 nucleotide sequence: TGTGCCAGCTCACCCGCGTATAGCAATCAGCCCCAGCATTTT. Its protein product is CASSPAYSNQPQHF.

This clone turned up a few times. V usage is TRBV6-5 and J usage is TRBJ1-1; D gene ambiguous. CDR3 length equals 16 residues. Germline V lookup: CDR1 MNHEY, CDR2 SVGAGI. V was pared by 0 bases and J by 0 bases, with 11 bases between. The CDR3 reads CASSYSMTWVNTEAFF. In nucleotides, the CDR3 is TGTGCCAGCAGTTACTCGATGACATGGGTGAACACTGAAGCTTTCTTT.

CDR3 bases: TGTGCCAGCAGTTACCCAGGGGTCGGCGGTGGCTACACCTTC. This gives the protein CASSYPGVGGGYTF. This chain links TRBV6-5 with TRBJ1-2; D is perhaps TRBD1 (6 bases). CDR3 size: 14 residues. Per the germline V gene, CDR1 is MNHEY and CDR2 is SVGAGI. V gave up 2 bases and J gave up 7 bases, with 14 bases separating them.

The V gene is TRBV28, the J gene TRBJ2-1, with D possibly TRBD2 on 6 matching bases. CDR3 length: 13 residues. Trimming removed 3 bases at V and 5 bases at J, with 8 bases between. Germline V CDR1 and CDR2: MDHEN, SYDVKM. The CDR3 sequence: CASSFREHNEQFF. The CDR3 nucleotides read TGTGCCAGCAGTTTCCGGGAGCACAATGAGCAGTTCTTC.

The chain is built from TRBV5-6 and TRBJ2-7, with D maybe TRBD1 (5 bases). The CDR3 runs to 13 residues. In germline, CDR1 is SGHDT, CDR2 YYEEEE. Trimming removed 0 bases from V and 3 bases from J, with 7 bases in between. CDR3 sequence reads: CASSLGQYYEQYF. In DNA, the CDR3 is TGTGCCAGCAGCTTGGGACAGTACTACGAGCAGTACTTC.

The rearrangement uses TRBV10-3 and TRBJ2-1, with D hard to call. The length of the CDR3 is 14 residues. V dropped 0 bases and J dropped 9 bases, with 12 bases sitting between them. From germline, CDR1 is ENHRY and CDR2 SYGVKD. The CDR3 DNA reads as TGTGCCATCAGTGAGTCGTTTACGGTTTTTGAGCAGTTCTTC. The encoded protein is CAISESFTVFEQFF.

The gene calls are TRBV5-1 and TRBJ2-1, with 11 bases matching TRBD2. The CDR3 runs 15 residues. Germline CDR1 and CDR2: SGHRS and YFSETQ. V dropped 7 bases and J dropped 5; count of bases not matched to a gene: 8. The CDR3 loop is CASSRTSGLNNEQFF. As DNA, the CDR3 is TGCGCCAGCTCGCGGACTAGCGGGCTAAACAATGAGCAGTTCTTC.

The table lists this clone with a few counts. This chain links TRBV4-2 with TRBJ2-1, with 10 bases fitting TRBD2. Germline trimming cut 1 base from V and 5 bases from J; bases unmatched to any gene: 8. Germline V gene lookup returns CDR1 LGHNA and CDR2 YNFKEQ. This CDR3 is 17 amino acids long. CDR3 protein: CASSQASLTSGNNEQFF. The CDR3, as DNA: TGTGCCAGCAGCCAAGCGTCTCTTACTAGCGGGAACAATGAGCAGTTCTTC.

Here the CDR3 reads CASSLRGTGNEQFF. The CDR3 DNA sequence: TGTGCCAGCAGTTTACGCGGGACAGGGAATGAGCAGTTCTTC. The chain combines TRBV28 with TRBJ2-1; 9 positions agree with TRBD1. The CDR3 spans 14 residues. V shed 2 bases, J shed 7 bases, and the junction held 3 bases outside the gene matches. Germline CDR1 reads MDHEN; CDR2 reads SYDVKM.

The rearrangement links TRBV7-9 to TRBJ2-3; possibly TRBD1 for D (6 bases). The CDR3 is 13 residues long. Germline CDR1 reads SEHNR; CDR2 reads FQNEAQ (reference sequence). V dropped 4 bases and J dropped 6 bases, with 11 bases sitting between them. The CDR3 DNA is TGTGCCAGCAGCTCAGGGGAATCGGATACGCAGTATTTT. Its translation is CASSSGESDTQYF.

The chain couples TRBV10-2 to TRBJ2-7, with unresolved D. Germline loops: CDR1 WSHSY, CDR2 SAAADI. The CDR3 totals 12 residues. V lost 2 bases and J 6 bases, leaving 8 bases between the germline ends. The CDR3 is CASSEGAVEQYF. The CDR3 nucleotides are TGCGCCAGCAGTGAGGGAGCTGTCGAGCAGTACTTC.

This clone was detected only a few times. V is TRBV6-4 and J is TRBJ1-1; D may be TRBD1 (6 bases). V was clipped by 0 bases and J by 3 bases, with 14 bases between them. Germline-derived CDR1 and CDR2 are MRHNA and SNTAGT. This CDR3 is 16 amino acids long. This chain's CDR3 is CASSDSRDTLHTEAFF. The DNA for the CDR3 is TGTGCCAGCAGTGACTCCCGGGACACCCTCCACACTGAAGCTTTCTTT.

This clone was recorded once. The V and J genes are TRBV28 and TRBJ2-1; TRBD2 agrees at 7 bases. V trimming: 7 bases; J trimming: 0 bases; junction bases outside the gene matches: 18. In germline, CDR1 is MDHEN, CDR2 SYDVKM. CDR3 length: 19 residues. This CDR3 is CASTHYLSQRGSSYNEQFF. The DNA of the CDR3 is TGTGCCAGCACTCATTATTTATCGCAGCGGGGAAGCTCCTACAATGAGCAGTTCTTC.

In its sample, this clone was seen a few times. The CDR3 DNA follows: TGTGCCAGCAGCTCCGCCTCCTGGGGGGGGGACACCGGGGAGCTGTTTTTT. Protein product: CASSSASWGGDTGELFF. The J gene is TRBJ2-2, the V gene TRBV7-9, with TRBD2 identical over 7 bases. The CDR3 loop spans 17 amino acids. Germline values: CDR1 SEHNR, CDR2 FQNEAQ (reference sequence). V lost 4 bases to trimming and J lost 3 bases; unmatched junction nucleotides: 11.

This CDR3 reads CASRRLAGGYNEQFF. Written as DNA, the CDR3 is TGTGCCAGCAGGCGGCTAGCGGGGGGGTACAATGAGCAGTTCTTC. The rearrangement links TRBV6-5 to TRBJ2-1, with TRBD2 identical over 12 bases. The CDR3 has 15 residues. Germline CDR1 and CDR2: MNHEY and SVGAGI. Germline trimming cut 6 bases from V and 4 bases from J; bases unmatched to any gene: 4.

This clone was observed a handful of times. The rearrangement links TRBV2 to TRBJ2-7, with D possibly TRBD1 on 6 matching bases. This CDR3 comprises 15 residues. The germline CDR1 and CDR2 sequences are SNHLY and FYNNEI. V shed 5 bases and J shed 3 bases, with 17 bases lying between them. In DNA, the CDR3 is TGTGCCAGCAGTCGACAGGCGCAGCTAGGCTACGAGCAGTACTTC. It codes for CASSRQAQLGYEQYF.

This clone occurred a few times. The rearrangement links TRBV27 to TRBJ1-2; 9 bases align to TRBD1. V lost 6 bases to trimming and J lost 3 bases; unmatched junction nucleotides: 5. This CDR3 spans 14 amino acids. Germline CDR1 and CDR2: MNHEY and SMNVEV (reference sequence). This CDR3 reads CASRGQGRYYGYTF. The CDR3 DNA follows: TGTGCCAGCAGGGGACAGGGAAGATACTATGGCTACACCTTC.

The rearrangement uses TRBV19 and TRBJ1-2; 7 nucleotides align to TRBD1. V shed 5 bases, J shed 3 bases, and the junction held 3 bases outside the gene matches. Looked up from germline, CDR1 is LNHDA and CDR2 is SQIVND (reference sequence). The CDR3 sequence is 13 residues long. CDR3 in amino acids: CASSGTGDYGYTF. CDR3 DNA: TGTGCCAGTAGTGGTACAGGGGACTATGGCTACACCTTC.

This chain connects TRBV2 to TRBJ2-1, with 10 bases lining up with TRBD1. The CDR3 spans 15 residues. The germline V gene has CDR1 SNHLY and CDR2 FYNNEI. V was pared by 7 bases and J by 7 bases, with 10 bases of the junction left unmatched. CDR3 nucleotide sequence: TGTGCCAGCACCACCGGACAGGGGGGAATAAATGAGCAGTTCTTC. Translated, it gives CASTTGQGGINEQFF.

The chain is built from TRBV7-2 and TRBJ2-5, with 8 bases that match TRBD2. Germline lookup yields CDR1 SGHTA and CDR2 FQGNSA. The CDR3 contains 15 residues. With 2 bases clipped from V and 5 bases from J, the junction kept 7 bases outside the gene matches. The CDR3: CASSLPAGGRETQYF. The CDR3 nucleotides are TGTGCCAGCAGCTTACCCGCGGGAGGAAGGGAGACCCAGTACTTC.

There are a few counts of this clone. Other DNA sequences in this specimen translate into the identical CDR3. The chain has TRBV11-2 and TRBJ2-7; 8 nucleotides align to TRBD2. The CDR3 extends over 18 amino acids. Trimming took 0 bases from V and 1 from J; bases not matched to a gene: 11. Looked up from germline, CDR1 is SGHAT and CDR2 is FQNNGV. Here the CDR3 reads CASSLDGLAVRISYEQYF. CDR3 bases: TGTGCCAGCAGCTTAGATGGACTAGCAGTAAGGATATCCTACGAGCAGTACTTC.

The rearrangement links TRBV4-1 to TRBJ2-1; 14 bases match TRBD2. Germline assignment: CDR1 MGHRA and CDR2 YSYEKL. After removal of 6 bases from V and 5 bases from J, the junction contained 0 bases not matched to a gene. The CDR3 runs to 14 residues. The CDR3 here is CASRGLAGDNEQFF. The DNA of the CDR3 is TGCGCCAGCAGGGGACTAGCGGGGGACAATGAGCAGTTCTTC.